This TCR beta chain was captured in a study of T-cell reconstitution after alpha-beta-depleted transplantation in children. Study-level points and caveats: It was newly produced T cells that mostly accounted for T-cell counts and diversity one year after transplant. Several hundred expanded graft clones reportedly were the source of alpha-beta T cells about two months after transplant. From surviving recipient T cells and thymic progenitors came the high day-60 TCRbeta diversity observed in some patients.

Unique molecular identifiers were incorporated when the TCRbeta library was constructed. TCRdb used MiXCR to reprocess the PCR reads, holding one entry per CDR3 protein. The sample includes 4,000 to 6,000 distinct CDR3 sequences, about 7% of them seen just once. This clonotype is deemed medium-sized (0.01 to 0.1%). What it binds is unknown. The germline CDR1 and CDR2 sequences are SEHNR and FQNEAQ (reference sequence). V was clipped by 2 bases and J by 6 bases, with 7 bases between them. The CDR3 is made up of 12 amino acids. This specimen was PBMCs, mostly from graft donor cells, taken 60 days after TCRalphabeta/CD19-depleted stem cell transplant. The V and J genes are TRBV7-9 and TRBJ1-2, with a tentative D call TRBD1 (6 bases). The TCR was taken from a boy younger than two who had a stem cell transplant for SCID, so the T cells may come from the graft donor. The CDR3 DNA reads as TGTGCCAGCAGCTTATCAGGGGATGGCTACACCTTC. Translated: CASSLSGDGYTF.